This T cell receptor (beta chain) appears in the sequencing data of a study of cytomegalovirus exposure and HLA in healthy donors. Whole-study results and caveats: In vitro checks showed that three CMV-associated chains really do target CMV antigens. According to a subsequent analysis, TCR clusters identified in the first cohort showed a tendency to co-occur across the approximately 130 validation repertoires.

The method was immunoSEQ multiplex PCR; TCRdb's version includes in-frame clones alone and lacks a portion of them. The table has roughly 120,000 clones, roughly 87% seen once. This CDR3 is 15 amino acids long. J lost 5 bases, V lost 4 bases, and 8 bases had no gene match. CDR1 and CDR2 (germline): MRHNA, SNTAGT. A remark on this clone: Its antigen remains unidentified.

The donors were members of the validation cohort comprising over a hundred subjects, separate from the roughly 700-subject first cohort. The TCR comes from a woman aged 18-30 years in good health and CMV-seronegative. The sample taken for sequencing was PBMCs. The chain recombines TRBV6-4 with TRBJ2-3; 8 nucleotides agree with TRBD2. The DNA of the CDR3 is TGTGCCAGCAGTGTCGGGAGCGGGAGCGGAGATACGCAGTATTTT. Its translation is CASSVGSGSGDTQYF.